This T cell receptor (beta chain) was found in a study of T cell responses to AZD1222 COVID-19 vaccine. Trimming took off 3 bases at V and 3 bases at J, with 10 bases between the two ends. CDR1 is SGHDT, CDR2 YYEEEE, per germline. The length of the CDR3 is 13 residues. Assay: immunoSEQ multiplex PCR; the TCRdb copy retains only in-frame clones and omits some. The table shows around 200,000 clones, with roughly 93% occurring only once. The receptor comes from an adult in good health. The sample in question was peripheral blood, obtained on day 0 of AZD1222 vaccination. The rearrangement links TRBV5-6 to TRBJ2-7, with D possibly being TRBD1 (6 bases). The CDR3 loop reads CASSSDSYYEQYF. Written as DNA, the CDR3 is TGTGCCAGCAGCTCGGACAGCTACTACGAGCAGTACTTC.